This passage covers 30 T cell receptor beta chains from one sample sequenced in a study of blood T cell repertoires in COVID-19. Data came from immunoSEQ multiplex PCR; TCRdb stores just in-frame clones and leaves some out. The data hold about 360,000 clones, with about 86% observed a single time. What was sequenced was peripheral blood. The receptors derive from a woman aged 55-69 years with COVID-19, enrolled during active disease.

The chain uses TRBV7-3 and TRBJ1-4, with D perhaps TRBD1 (5 bases). The CDR3 runs 14 residues. V was trimmed by 5 bases and J by 8 bases, leaving 15 bases between them. Germline loops: CDR1 SGHTA, CDR2 FQGTGA. The CDR3 protein is CASSPGLGDEKLFF. As DNA, the CDR3 is TGTGCCAGCAGCCCGGGACTCGGAGACGAAAAACTGTTTTTT.

This clone was found many times. The chain links TRBV2 to TRBJ1-5; perhaps TRBD1 as D (6 bases). V lost 7 bases to trimming and J lost 5 bases, with 18 bases between them. The germline CDR1 and CDR2 sequences are SNHLY and FYNNEI. The length of the CDR3 is 15 residues. The DNA for the CDR3 is TGTGCCAGCAATACCCATGGACAGTGGGATCAGCCCCAGCATTTT. This gives the protein CASNTHGQWDQPQHF.

J is TRBJ2-3 and V is TRBV7-9, with 9 bases lining up with TRBD2. In germline, CDR1 is SEHNR, CDR2 FQNEAQ (reference sequence). V trimming: 5 bases; J trimming: 6 bases; junction bases outside the gene matches: 12. The length of the CDR3 is 16 residues. The CDR3 nucleotides are TGTGCCAGCAGCGACAGCGGGGGGCCCCTTCCGGATACGCAGTATTTT. Its protein is CASSDSGGPLPDTQYF.

The V call is TRBV30, the J call TRBJ1-3; D perhaps matches TRBD1 (6 bases). The CDR3 sequence is 13 residues long. V was trimmed by 5 bases and J by 4 bases, leaving 12 bases between them. Germline V gene sequence: CDR1 GTSNPN, CDR2 SVGIG (reference sequence). The CDR3 region has the DNA TGTGCCTGGGGACAGTCACAAGGAAACACCATATATTTT. It translates to CAWGQSQGNTIYF.

The chain employs TRBV7-9 and TRBJ1-2, with TRBD1 matching 11 bases. V lost 5 bases to trimming and J lost 8 bases; unmatched junction nucleotides: 10. This CDR3 is built from 15 residues. The germline CDR1 and CDR2 sequences are SEHNR and FQNEAQ (reference sequence). The CDR3 nucleotides read TGTGCCAGCAGCCCACAGGACAGGGGGCTTAGGGGCTACACCTTC. It codes for CASSPQDRGLRGYTF.

This chain connects TRBV30 to TRBJ1-2, with D possibly TRBD1 on 6 matching bases. The ends were cut back, 5 bases at V and 4 bases at J, with 17 bases in the middle. The CDR3 covers 14 residues. Germline CDR1 GTSNPN, CDR2 SVGIG (reference sequence). The CDR3 coding sequence is TGTGCCTGGGCTAAGGGGGGGTTCAGCTATGGCTACACCTTC. It yields the protein CAWAKGGFSYGYTF.

The chain recombines TRBV5-1 with TRBJ2-6, with TRBD1 matching over 7 bases. The junction had 7 bases not matched to a gene; V was cut back by 7 bases and J by 0 bases. Looked up from germline, CDR1 is SGHRS and CDR2 is YFSETQ. CDR3 length: 16 residues. CDR3 region: CASGPGQHSGANVLTF. The CDR3 DNA reads TGCGCCAGCGGACCGGGACAGCACTCTGGGGCCAACGTCCTGACTTTC.

This clone was seen a single time. This sequence joins TRBV29-1 and TRBJ1-1; possible D gene TRBD1, 5 bases. V lost 3 bases to trimming and J lost 4 bases, with 12 bases between them. The CDR3 loop spans 13 amino acids. Germline V gives CDR1 SQVTM, CDR2 ANQGSEA. In DNA, the CDR3 is TGCAGCGTTGATGGTAGGGGAATCACTGAAGCTTTCTTT. Encoded protein: CSVDGRGITEAFF.

The chain couples TRBV6-6 to TRBJ1-1; a weak D match, TRBD1 (5 bases). CDR3 length: 13 residues. CDR1 is MNHNY and CDR2 is SVGAGI in the germline V gene (reference sequence). V shed 4 bases and J shed 6 bases, with 12 bases lying between them. The CDR3 DNA reads TGTGCCAGCAGTTCGACAGCAGGCGCTGAAGCTTTCTTT. Its translation: CASSSTAGAEAFF.

The chain combines TRBV7-2 with TRBJ1-2; D is possibly TRBD1 (5 bases). Germline V gene sequence: CDR1 SGHTA, CDR2 FQGNSA. V was clipped by 5 bases and J by 4 bases, with 14 bases between them. CDR3 length: 14 amino acids. The CDR3 DNA follows: TGTGCCAGCAGCCTACTTGGGGGGTCCTATGGCTACACCTTC. It translates to CASSLLGGSYGYTF.

This rearrangement joins TRBV10-3 to TRBJ2-7, with 8 bases lining up with TRBD1. Germline CDR1 is ENHRY and CDR2 is SYGVKD. Trimming removed 2 bases from V and 4 bases from J; junction bases left unmatched: 4. The CDR3 is 14 amino acids. CDR3 amino acids: CAISEGQGAYEQYF. CDR3 DNA: TGTGCCATCAGTGAGGGACAGGGAGCGTACGAGCAGTACTTC.

V gene TRBV23-1 combines with J gene TRBJ2-7; D unclear. TRBV23-1 is annotated as an ORF whose role is uncertain. There are 12 residues in the CDR3. The V end was cut by 2 bases, the J end by 3 bases, with 5 bases between. CDR3 in amino acids: CASSQASYEQYF. CDR3 sequence (DNA): TGCGCCAGCAGTCAAGCTAGCTACGAGCAGTACTTC.

This chain links TRBV4-2 with TRBJ2-1; TRBD2 aligns across 15 bases. CDR1 is LGHNA and CDR2 is YNFKEQ in the germline V gene. The CDR3 has 18 residues. V gave up 3 bases and J gave up 2 bases; unmatched junction bases: 5. For the CDR3, the DNA is TGTGCCAGCAGCCAGGGACTAGCGGGGGGACCCGCCTACAATGAGCAGTTCTTC. It specifies CASSQGLAGGPAYNEQFF.

V and J are TRBV11-2 and TRBJ2-3; 8 positions agree with TRBD2. Unmatched junction bases numbered 9, after V lost 5 bases and J lost 5 bases. Germline V gene data show CDR1 as SGHAT and CDR2 as FQNNGV. The CDR3 runs 15 residues. In nucleotides, the CDR3 is TGTGCCAGCAGCCGGGGGACTAGTCAGAGAGATACGCAGTATTTT. It encodes CASSRGTSQRDTQYF.

This clone was seen a handful of times. The genes are TRBV5-1 and TRBJ1-2; D is perhaps TRBD1 (5 bases). This CDR3 contains 14 residues. Germline CDR1 and CDR2: SGHRS and YFSETQ. Between the trimmed V and J ends, which lost 3 bases and 8 bases, there was a span of 17 bases. The CDR3 bases are TGCGCCAGCAGCTCGGACTGGGGGGAGCGCGGCTACACCTTC. Translation: CASSSDWGERGYTF.

This clone showed up just once. The V gene is TRBV2, the J gene TRBJ1-6, with a possible D match to TRBD1 (5 bases). V was cut by 7 bases and J by 10 bases, with 11 bases left in between. CDR1 is SNHLY, CDR2 FYNNEI, per germline. The CDR3 covers 12 residues. This CDR3 is CASMGRASPLHF. CDR3 sequence (DNA): TGTGCCAGCATGGGCAGGGCGTCACCCCTCCACTTT.

V and J are TRBV15 and TRBJ1-1; no definite D call. This CDR3 is built from 13 residues. Germline V gives CDR1 LNHNV, CDR2 YYDKDF (reference sequence). Trimming took 0 bases from V and 7 from J, leaving 9 bases between them. The CDR3 spells CATSRDVQFEAFF. CDR3 coding DNA: TGTGCCACCAGCAGAGATGTCCAGTTTGAAGCTTTCTTT.

A single count supports this clone. The chain recombines TRBV5-8 with TRBJ1-1; weak D call: TRBD1 (6 bases). Germline CDR1 and CDR2: SGHTS and YDEGEE. The V gene lost 4 bases and the J gene lost 8 bases, with 21 bases spanning the gap. CDR3 length: 15 residues. The CDR3 coding sequence is TGTGCCAGCAGCCAAAAACACACCGGGACACTCGAAGCTTTCTTT. Translating it yields CASSQKHTGTLEAFF.

This clone is a singleton in its sample. The gene calls are TRBV7-2 and TRBJ2-3; 8 bases line up with TRBD2. V trimming: 5 bases; J trimming: 1 base; junction bases outside the gene matches: 11. CDR1 and CDR2 from the germline V gene are SGHTA and FQGNSA. The CDR3 runs to 17 residues. CDR3: CASSPPLAGLGTDTQYF. CDR3 DNA sequence: TGTGCCAGCAGCCCCCCCTTAGCGGGACTGGGCACAGATACGCAGTATTTT.

This chain links TRBV6-5 with TRBJ1-4; D ambiguous. Germline loops: CDR1 MNHEY, CDR2 SVGAGI. Trimming pared 5 bases from V and 7 bases from J, leaving 14 bases between. The CDR3 contains 14 residues. CDR3: CASSPRGRGEKLFF. DNA of the CDR3: TGTGCCAGCAGTCCCCGAGGGCGAGGTGAAAAACTGTTTTTT.

In this sample, this clone turned up a few times. V usage is TRBV5-6 and J usage is TRBJ1-2; TRBD1 matches 9 bases. The CDR3 has 15 residues. CDR1 and CDR2 (germline): SGHDT, YYEEEE. The V gene end was trimmed by 5 bases and the J gene end by 4 bases; junction bases not matched to a gene: 9. In DNA form, the CDR3 reads TGTGCCAGCAGAACCGGGACAGGGCGGACCTATGGCTACACCTTC. Amino acids: CASRTGTGRTYGYTF.

This clone was seen only once. The rearrangement uses TRBV9 and TRBJ2-2; D unresolved. The germline V gene encodes CDR1 SGDLS and CDR2 YYNGEE. This CDR3 has 12 residues. Trimming took off 5 bases at V and 7 bases at J, with 9 bases between the two ends. CDR3 in amino acids: CASRRDIGELFF. As DNA, the CDR3 is TGTGCCAGCAGGAGAGACATCGGGGAGCTGTTTTTT. The full variable domain, its missing parts supplied by reference TRBV9 and TRBJ2-2, is DSGVTQTPKHLITATGQRVTLRCSPRSGDLSVYWYQQSLDQGLQFLIQYYNGEERAKGNILERFSAQQFPDLHSELNLSSLELGDSALYFCASRRDIGELFFGEGSRLTVL.

A few counts support this clone. V is TRBV19 and J is TRBJ2-3; D is possibly TRBD1 (6 bases). Trimming stripped 5 bases from V and 3 bases from J, with 9 bases between. Germline values: CDR1 LNHDA, CDR2 SQIVND (reference sequence). The CDR3 is 13 amino acids. The CDR3 sequence is CASSDRPTDTQYF. The CDR3 region has the DNA TGTGCCAGTAGTGACAGGCCAACAGATACGCAGTATTTT.

The CDR3 protein is CASSYSKQETQYF. CDR3 DNA: TGTGCCAGCAGTTATAGTAAACAAGAGACCCAGTACTTC. J is TRBJ2-5 and V is TRBV6-6, with unresolved D. Germline V gene sequence: CDR1 MNHNY, CDR2 SVGAGI (reference sequence). V was pared by 3 bases and J by 2 bases, with 7 bases between. CDR3 length: 13 amino acids.

This clone was detected only a few times. This chain uses TRBV11-2 with TRBJ2-7; TRBD1 might be the D (6 bases). The CDR3 length is 16 residues. The ends were cut back, 5 bases at V and 4 bases at J, with 21 bases in the middle. In germline, CDR1 is SGHAT, CDR2 FQNNGV. The CDR3 DNA reads as TGTGCCAGCAGCCCCATTTATGTCTGGGGGCGGTACGAGCAGTACTTC. As protein: CASSPIYVWGRYEQYF.

This chain uses TRBV29-1 with TRBJ1-1; 9 nucleotides line up with TRBD1. V lost 6 bases and J lost 5; bases outside the gene matches: 7. The CDR3 is 13 residues long. CDR1 is SQVTM and CDR2 is ANQGSEA in the germline V gene. CDR3 loop: CSVAGQGGTEAFF. Written as DNA, the CDR3 is TGCAGCGTCGCGGGACAGGGAGGGACTGAAGCTTTCTTT.

Notes on this clone: This same CDR3 is encoded by further DNA sequences in the sample. The CDR3 spells CASSLGGSSYEQYF. The CDR3 DNA is TGCGCCAGCAGCTTAGGGGGCAGCTCCTACGAGCAGTACTTC. This chain joins TRBV5-1 and TRBJ2-7; TRBD1 matches at 7 bases. The CDR3 runs 14 residues. The V gene's germline CDR1 is SGHRS and CDR2 YFSETQ. After removal of 2 bases from V and 0 bases from J, the junction contained 2 bases not matched to a gene.

Here the CDR3 reads CASSLYRGEPQHF. CDR3 bases: TGTGCCAGCAGTTTATACAGGGGAGAGCCCCAGCATTTT. This rearrangement joins TRBV12-3 or TRBV12-4 to TRBJ1-5; 7 positions agree with TRBD1. CDR3 length equals 13 residues. Trimming at V came to 2 bases and at J to 8 bases, leaving 3 bases not matched to a gene.

V is TRBV6-5 and J is TRBJ1-2, with D possibly TRBD1 on 6 matching bases. Trimming left V 7 bases short and J 3 bases short, with 15 bases between. Per the germline V gene, CDR1 is MNHEY and CDR2 is SVGAGI. CDR3 size: 14 residues. CDR3: CASKNIQGYYGYTF. As DNA, the CDR3 is TGTGCCAGCAAAAACATACAGGGTTACTATGGCTACACCTTC.

The rearrangement joins TRBV9 to TRBJ2-1, with a tentative D call TRBD2 (6 bases). V shed 0 bases and J shed 4 bases, with 11 bases lying between them. Germline loops: CDR1 SGDLS, CDR2 YYNGEE. This CDR3 spans 15 amino acids. CDR3 region: CASSVAAGSYNEQFF. The CDR3 DNA sequence: TGTGCCAGCAGCGTAGCAGCGGGTTCGTACAATGAGCAGTTCTTC.